This TCR beta chain was retrieved from a study of blood T cells in healthy people across ages (dated by TCRdb to about 2015). With respect to the entire study: In model experiments, roughly one uniquely barcoded TCR beta cDNA molecule per two T cells was captured by template switching. Age-related changes in TCR beta repertoire diversity were measured in the study by deep sequencing normalized with unique cDNA molecular identifiers. Two additional independent replicas of 1 million unique cDNA reads from the same blood draw were analyzed for two donors (one aged 18 to 29 and one aged 80 or older). To avoid experimental bias, donors of different ages were randomly spread across the sequencing lanes. Four age groups were formed from the donors: young (average around 15 years), middle-aged (around 40), aged (about 62) and long-lived (more than 75). What the study reported, not specific to this receptor: Because profiling used bulk unsorted PBMCs, naive and antigen-experienced compartments could not be compared conclusively. Observed TCR beta diversity per million T cells fell roughly linearly with age, and a significant reduction was already apparent by age roughly 41. Compared with the aged group, the long-lived group had more naive CD4+ T cells, fewer expanded clones and increased TCR diversity, suggesting age selection. The percentage of naive T cells measured by flow cytometry correlated strongly with observed TCR beta diversity. Because the CMV infection status of the donors was unknown, age-related changes in expanded clonotypes may potentially have been confounded. Estimates of total diversity from one million sequenced T cells were regarded as lower bounds and underestimates.

The library was obtained by 5' RACE. Sequencing instrument: Illumina HiSeq 2500. A second PCR of roughly 6 to 11 cycles was run with a J-beta primer mix and a sample-barcoded 5' primer. A template-switch 5' adaptor carrying 12 random nucleotides introduced a unique molecular identifier onto each TCR beta cDNA molecule. At least 2.5 million CDR3-containing paired-end reads were obtained from each sample. First-strand cDNA synthesis was performed from all RNA using the Mint cDNA synthesis kit, with priming by a TRBC-specific oligonucleotide. Following uracil-DNA glycosylase treatment, all cDNA underwent a first 18-cycle PCR with the universal primers M1SS and BC2_uni_R. As for the authors' bioinformatics: For normalization, 1 million high-quality reads were randomly selected from each sample, with every read carrying a distinct molecular identifier. Instead of being binned into consensus sequences, reads that shared molecular identifiers were thrown out. MiTCR, set to a Q25 quality threshold and the strictest error-elimination algorithm, was used for CDR3 identification, clonotype clustering and error correction. A nonparametric unseen species model with Euler transformation was used to estimate a lower bound on total TCR beta diversity. TCRdb reprocessing: public reads trimmed at Q25 with fastp, clones called with MiXCR, in-frame beta chains kept. Entries that share a CDR3 protein sequence are merged under the most common genes and DNA. TCRdb assigned the V and J calls; the authors' analysis was not used. A total of approximately 730,000 distinct CDR3 sequences appear in this sample, roughly 44% of them only once. 20% to 25% of the sample lies in the top ten.

Details on this clonotype: Its antigen has not been determined. No qualities accompany the bases; no much larger clone lies one base away.

The approximately 39 donors, aged roughly 6 to 95 years, were systemically healthy Caucasian individuals from Russia. Each donor gave ten milliliters of peripheral blood, collected into EDTA-treated Vacutainer tubes. PBMCs were isolated by Ficoll-Paque density-gradient centrifugation, with at least 6 million obtained per sample. Trizol reagent was used to extract total RNA from PBMCs, with at least 5 micrograms per sample. For every donor, an aliquot of PBMCs went through flow cytometry to measure the percentages of naive CD45RAhigh/CD27high T cells. Sequenced material: blood. The receptor's source is a woman aged 55-75 years in good health.

The nucleotides read TGTGCCAGCAGCTTAGTTGGGAGTATGGATTCACCCCTCCACTTT. The encoded protein is CASSLVGSMDSPLHF. The receptor chain draws on TRBV7-2 and TRBJ1-6, with the D gene uncertain. Between the V and J ends, shortened by 1 base and 8 bases respectively, the junction contains 12 bases. According to the germline V gene, CDR1 reads SGHTA and CDR2 reads FQGNSA. Counted from cysteine to phenylalanine, this CDR3 has 15 amino acids. Only CDR3 DNA remains: 45 bases, in frame from the first base.